The rows below give T cell receptor beta chains drawn from one sample of a study of identical twins' blood T cells. TCRdb itself ran the 5' RACE reads through MiXCR, one entry per CDR3 protein. The sample has hundreds of thousands of distinct CDR3 sequences, under 30% seen once; the top ten hold approximately 6.6%. Sequencing was performed on PBMCs. These TCRs come from a woman between 18 and 49 years old in good health. Each CDR3 is given without its conserved first and last residue.

TRBV20-1 12 SARSTGVNQPQH
TRBV4-3 13 ASSQDYNGSTEAF
TRBV2 12 ASRPRGASHTQY
TRBV5-1 13 ASSSALSQNTEAF
TRBV10-3 13 AISSLGRGGDTQY
TRBV16 14 ASSQKRPGAGNTIY
TRBV30 11 AWSAPGGSEAF
TRBV18 14 ASSPPGTGIYNEQF
TRBV29-1 15 SVLTSGSGSSYNEQF
TRBV5-1 14 ASSLGASGNTDTQY
TRBV7-2 11 ASSYGVSYEQY
TRBV28 12 ALTGGGLGTEAF
TRBV7-2 11 ASSTGTPLQAF
TRBV20-1 9 SGAGNTEAF
TRBV27 10 ASSYSGLALF
TRBV2 13 ASSDLGRTYNEQF
TRBV2 12 ACSEATVNTEAF
TRBV20-1 14 SAHARQGSLNYGYT
TRBV7-9 15 ASSGLAEEVNTGELF
TRBV19 8 ASDGGEKI
TRBV18 13 ASSPGQGGNQPQH
TRBV5-1 14 ASGFLAGENTGELF
TRBV7-9 13 ASSPDGSFFYGYT
TRBV10-3 13 AIRTTGPSTDTQY